This T cell receptor beta chain was sequenced in a study of T cell repertoires in cytomegalovirus infection. Study context: In the study, CMV epitopes included recently identified HLA-C-restricted and well-studied HLA-B-restricted ones. CMV infection together with matching HLA type was indicated by public TCR beta signatures.

TCRdb called the reads again in MiXCR, with one record for every CDR3 protein. The sample has some 900,000 distinct CDR3 sequences; 30% to 35% are singletons. In its sample, this clonotype was seen once. Its antigen remains unknown. The CDR3 contains 17 residues. Losses at the gene ends were 2 bases for V and 1 base for J; bases not matched to a gene: 8. Germline V lookup: CDR1 MDHEN, CDR2 SYDVKM. Notes on the study in general: HLA-C-restricted CMV clonotypes gave the most frequent clonotype in two of eight donors. Carriers of CMV plus the relevant HLA were identified by cumulative public TCR beta family frequency.

This specimen consisted of cultured CD8+ T cells from PBMCs, obtained from culture after CMV antigen stimulation. V gene TRBV28 combines with J gene TRBJ2-1; 7 bases match TRBD2. The TCR was taken from a human donor in good health (CMV status not recorded). Some clones in this sample may be carry-over from other donors' samples. CDR3 in amino acids: CASSLPLRGFSYNEQFF. The CDR3 DNA reads TGTGCCAGCAGTTTACCCTTGCGGGGGTTTTCCTACAATGAGCAGTTCTTC.